Given below is one T cell receptor (beta chain) in context. Its antigen is undetermined. The data stem from a study of cytomegalovirus exposure and HLA in healthy donors. Findings and limits, study-wide: Most TCR sequences were seen very rarely across donors, but some public TCRs occurred in many.

The PCR ran on 60 Vbeta and 13 Jbeta primers. This table comes from immunoSEQ multiplex PCR, and its TCRdb copy is limited to in-frame clones, with some not included. The profile shows some 160,000 clones, about three quarters of them singletons. The CDR3 is made up of 14 amino acids. From germline, CDR1 is SGHVS and CDR2 FQNEAQ. The V end was cut by 5 bases, the J end by 10 bases, with 18 bases between. The specimen was PBMCs. This TCR was sampled from a woman younger than 45 in good health and CMV-seronegative. The chain recombines TRBV7-8 with TRBJ2-1, with a weak D call TRBD2 (5 bases). As DNA, the CDR3 is TGTGCCAGCAGCCAAGCGTCCGTCGGGGTGGAGCAGTTCTTC. Translation: CASSQASVGVEQFF.